A single sample is the source of the 14 T cell receptor beta chains below, sequenced in a study of blood T cell repertoires in COVID-19. Method: immunoSEQ multiplex PCR; TCRdb's copy keeps in-frame clones and lacks some. The data hold about 21,000 clones, with 80% to 90% observed a single time. The material sequenced was peripheral blood. These receptors all stem from a man aged 65-85 years with active COVID-19.

The J gene is TRBJ2-2, the V gene TRBV5-1; a weak D match, TRBD2 (6 bases). Germline loops: CDR1 SGHRS, CDR2 YFSETQ. Deletions cut 0 bases from V and 1 base from J, with 10 bases between. CDR3 length: 16 amino acids. In DNA, the CDR3 is TGCGCCAGCAGCTTGGGTGGGACTTTGAACACCGGGGAGCTGTTTTTT. Residues: CASSLGGTLNTGELFF.

This chain connects TRBV5-1 to TRBJ1-6, with 10 bases matching TRBD1. CDR1 SGHRS and CDR2 YFSETQ come from the germline V gene. The CDR3 has 15 residues. With V trimmed by 3 bases and J by 7 bases, 4 bases remained unmatched. CDR3 DNA sequence: TGCGCCAGCAGCTACGACAGGGGGCAGAATTCACCCCTCCACTTT. It is translated as CASSYDRGQNSPLHF.

The chain recombines TRBV2 with TRBJ1-2; D remains ambiguous. CDR1 is SNHLY, CDR2 FYNNEI, per germline. There are 13 residues in the CDR3. The V end was cut by 4 bases, the J end by 1 base, with 7 bases between. The CDR3 region is CASSVASNYGYTF. The CDR3 DNA reads TGTGCCAGCAGTGTGGCCAGTAACTATGGCTACACCTTC.

V and J are TRBV6-5 and TRBJ2-7; TRBD2 matches at 13 bases. The CDR3 is 15 amino acids. Germline V gene data show CDR1 as MNHEY and CDR2 as SVGAGI. The V and J ends lost 5 bases and 7 bases, in that order; junction bases with no gene match: 8. Here the CDR3 reads CASSPRTSGRGEQYF. In DNA, the CDR3 is TGTGCCAGCAGTCCTCGGACTAGCGGGAGAGGAGAGCAGTACTTC.

This chain uses TRBV7-3 with TRBJ1-1; tentatively, D is TRBD1 (5 bases). Germline lookup yields CDR1 SGHTA and CDR2 FQGTGA. Between the trimmed V and J ends, which lost 6 bases and 1 base, there was a span of 15 bases. This CDR3 is built from 15 residues. CDR3 nucleotides: TGTGCCAGCAGATCAACGGGGGGGTCGAACACTGAAGCTTTCTTT. Protein product: CASRSTGGSNTEAFF.

The chain links TRBV11-2 to TRBJ1-2, with 9 bases identical to TRBD1. CDR1 and CDR2 from the germline V gene are SGHAT and FQNNGV. The V and J ends lost 5 bases and 7 bases, in that order; junction bases with no gene match: 8. The CDR3 is made up of 14 amino acids. The CDR3, as DNA: TGTGCCAGCAGCCCCGGGACAGGGCGCGTTGGCTACACCTTC. This translates into CASSPGTGRVGYTF.

The chain uses TRBV19 and TRBJ2-2; possible D gene TRBD2, 6 bases. The CDR3 is 18 amino acids. Trimming left V 0 bases short and J 5 bases short, with 19 bases between. Per germline, CDR1 LNHDA and CDR2 SQIVND (reference sequence). CDR3 sequence reads: CASSIDRVGSGRTGELFF. The CDR3 nucleotides are TGTGCCAGTAGTATAGATAGGGTGGGTAGCGGAAGAACCGGGGAGCTGTTTTTT.

The chain couples TRBV30 to TRBJ2-5; D perhaps matches TRBD1 (5 bases). Looked up from germline, CDR1 is GTSNPN and CDR2 is SVGIG (reference sequence). CDR3 length equals 14 residues. V was pared by 5 bases and J by 3 bases, with 16 bases between. CDR3 region: CAWGPQGLKETQYF. CDR3 bases: TGTGCCTGGGGCCCTCAGGGATTAAAAGAGACCCAGTACTTC. Full variable domain (remainder filled in from reference TRBV30 and TRBJ2-5): SQTIHQWPATLVQPVGSPLSLECTVEGTSNPNLYWYRQAAGRGLQLLFYSVGIGQISSEVPQNLSASRPQDRQFILSSKKLLLSDSGFYLCAWGPQGLKETQYFGPGTRLLVL.

The J gene is TRBJ2-7, the V gene TRBV5-1; possible D gene TRBD1, 5 bases. V was pared by 7 bases and J by 4 bases, with 24 bases between. The length of the CDR3 is 16 residues. Germline CDR1 is SGHRS and CDR2 is YFSETQ. DNA for the CDR3: TGCGCCAGCCCTATTTCCCCCCGGACACAAGATTACGAGCAGTACTTC. Translating it yields CASPISPRTQDYEQYF.

The chain carries TRBV5-1 and TRBJ1-1; a possible D gene is TRBD1 (6 bases). The CDR3 is 14 amino acids. CDR1 is SGHRS, CDR2 YFSETQ, per germline. V gave up 5 bases and J gave up 5 bases, with 16 bases separating them. The CDR3 here is CASSRDKDSTEAFF. As DNA, the CDR3 is TGCGCCAGCAGTCGGGACAAAGATTCGACTGAAGCTTTCTTT. The full variable domain, in which reference TRBV5-1 and TRBJ1-1 provide the parts outside the CDR3, is KAGVTQTPRYLIKTRGQQVTLSCSPISGHRSVSWYQQTPGQGLQFLFEYFSETQRNKGNFPGRFSGRQFSNSRSEMNVSTLELGDSALYLCASSRDKDSTEAFFGQGTRLTVV.

This clone occurred once. This chain uses TRBV9 with TRBJ2-5, with D perhaps TRBD1 (6 bases). This CDR3 spans 15 amino acids. Trimming pared 4 bases from V and 4 bases from J, leaving 17 bases between. Germline lookup yields CDR1 SGDLS and CDR2 YYNGEE. CDR3 in amino acids: CASSLQSAGAETQYF. In DNA form, the CDR3 reads TGTGCCAGCAGCCTTCAGTCGGCAGGGGCAGAGACCCAGTACTTC.

CDR3 sequence reads: CASRGGTGYGYTF. Written as DNA, the CDR3 is TGTGCCAGCCGAGGGGGGACAGGGTATGGCTACACCTTC. The chain uses TRBV19 and TRBJ1-2, with 9 bases that match TRBD1. This CDR3 is 13 amino acids long. The germline V gene encodes CDR1 LNHDA and CDR2 SQIVND (reference sequence). After removal of 9 bases from V and 5 bases from J, the junction contained 7 bases not matched to a gene.

The rearrangement uses TRBV11-2 and TRBJ1-2; 8 bases agree with TRBD1. CDR3 length equals 16 residues. V was pared by 5 bases and J by 0 bases, with 8 bases of the junction left unmatched. The germline CDR1 and CDR2 sequences are SGHAT and FQNNGV. The CDR3 loop is CASSHLGGQANYGYTF. Written as DNA, the CDR3 is TGTGCCAGCAGCCACCTAGGGGGACAGGCTAACTATGGCTACACCTTC.

The J gene is TRBJ1-4, the V gene TRBV3-1 (or the pseudogene TRBV3-2), with D uncertain. The CDR3 spans 14 residues. V was trimmed by 4 bases and J by 12 bases, leaving 18 bases between them. The germline CDR1 and CDR2 sequences are LGHDT and YNNKEL (reference sequence). The CDR3: CASSLAGGLSELFF. DNA for the CDR3: TGTGCCAGCAGCCTCGCAGGTGGCCTGTCGGAACTGTTTTTT.